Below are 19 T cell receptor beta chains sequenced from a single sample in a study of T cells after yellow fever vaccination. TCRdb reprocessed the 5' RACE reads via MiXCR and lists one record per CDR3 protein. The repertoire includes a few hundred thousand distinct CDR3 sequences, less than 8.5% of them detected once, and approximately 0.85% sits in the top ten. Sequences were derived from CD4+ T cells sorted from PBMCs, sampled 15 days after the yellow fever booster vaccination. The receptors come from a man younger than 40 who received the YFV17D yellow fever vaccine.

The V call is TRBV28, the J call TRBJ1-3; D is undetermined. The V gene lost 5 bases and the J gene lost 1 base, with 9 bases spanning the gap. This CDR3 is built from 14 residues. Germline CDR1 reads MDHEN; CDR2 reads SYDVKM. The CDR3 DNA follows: TGTGCCAGCAGTCCAGACTTTTCTGGAAACACCATATATTTT. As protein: CASSPDFSGNTIYF.

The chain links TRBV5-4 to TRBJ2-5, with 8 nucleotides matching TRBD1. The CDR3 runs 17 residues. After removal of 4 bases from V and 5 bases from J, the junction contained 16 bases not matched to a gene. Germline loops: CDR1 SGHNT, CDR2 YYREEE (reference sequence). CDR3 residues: CASSPQIGRTGLETQYF. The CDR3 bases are TGTGCCAGCAGCCCTCAAATTGGACGGACAGGGCTTGAGACCCAGTACTTC.

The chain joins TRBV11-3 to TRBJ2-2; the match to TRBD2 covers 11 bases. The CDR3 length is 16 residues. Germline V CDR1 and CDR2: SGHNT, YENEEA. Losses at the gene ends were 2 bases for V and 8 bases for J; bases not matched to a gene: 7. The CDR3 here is CASSLFTSGSSGELFF. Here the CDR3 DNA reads TGTGCCAGCAGCTTATTTACTAGCGGGAGTTCTGGGGAGCTGTTTTTT. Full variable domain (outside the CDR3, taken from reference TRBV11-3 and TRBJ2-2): EAGVVQSPRYKIIEKKQPVAFWCNPISGHNTLYWYLQNLGQGPELLIRYENEEAVDDSQLPKDRFSAERLKGVDSTLKIQPAELGDSAVYLCASSLFTSGSSGELFFGEGSRLTVL.

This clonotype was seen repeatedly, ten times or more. The CDR3 loop is CASNRLAETGELFF. In DNA form, the CDR3 reads TGTGCCAGCAACCGACTAGCGGAAACCGGGGAGCTGTTTTTT. The chain carries TRBV5-5 and TRBJ2-2; 9 nucleotides match TRBD2. Per germline, CDR1 SGHKS and CDR2 YYEKEE (reference sequence). J lost 5 bases, V lost 6 bases, and 5 bases had no gene match. CDR3 length: 14 residues.

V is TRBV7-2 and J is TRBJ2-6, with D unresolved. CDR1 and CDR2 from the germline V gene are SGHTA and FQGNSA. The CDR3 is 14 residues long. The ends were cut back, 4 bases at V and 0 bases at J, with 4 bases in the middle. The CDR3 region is CASSWDSGANVLTF. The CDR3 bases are TGTGCCAGCAGCTGGGACTCTGGGGCCAACGTCCTGACTTTC.

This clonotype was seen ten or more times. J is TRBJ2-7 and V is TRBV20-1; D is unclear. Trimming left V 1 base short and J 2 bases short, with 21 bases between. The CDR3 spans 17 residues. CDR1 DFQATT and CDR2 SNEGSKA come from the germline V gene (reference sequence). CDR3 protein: CSARGTTRAAQTYEQYF. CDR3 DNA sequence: TGCAGTGCTAGAGGGACCACCCGGGCAGCTCAAACCTACGAGCAGTACTTC.

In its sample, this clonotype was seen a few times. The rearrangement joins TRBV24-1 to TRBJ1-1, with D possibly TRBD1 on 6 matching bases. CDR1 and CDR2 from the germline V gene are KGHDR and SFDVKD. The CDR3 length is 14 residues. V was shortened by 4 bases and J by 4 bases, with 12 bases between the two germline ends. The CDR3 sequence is CATSETGRGTEAFF. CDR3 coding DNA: TGTGCCACCAGTGAGACGGGCAGGGGCACTGAAGCTTTCTTT.

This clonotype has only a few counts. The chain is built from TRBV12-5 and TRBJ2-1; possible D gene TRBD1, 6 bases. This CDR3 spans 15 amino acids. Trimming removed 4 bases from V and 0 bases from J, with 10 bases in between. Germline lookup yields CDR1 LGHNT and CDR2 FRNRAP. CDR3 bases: TGTGCTAGTGGTTCTGGACAGAGCTCCTACAATGAGCAGTTCTTC. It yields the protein CASGSGQSSYNEQFF.

The CDR3 reads CSASGGNYNEQFF. DNA of the CDR3: TGCAGCGCCTCGGGCGGGAATTACAATGAGCAGTTCTTC. The genes are TRBV29-1 and TRBJ2-1; weak D call: TRBD2 (6 bases). V lost 7 bases to trimming and J lost 4 bases, with 14 bases between them. CDR3 length equals 13 residues. Germline V lookup: CDR1 SQVTM, CDR2 ANQGSEA.

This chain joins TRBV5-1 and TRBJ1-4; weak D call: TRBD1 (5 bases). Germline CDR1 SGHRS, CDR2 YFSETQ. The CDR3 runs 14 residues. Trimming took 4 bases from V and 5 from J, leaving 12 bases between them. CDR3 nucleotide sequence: TGCGCCAGCAGCCGGGGGGGAGTCAATGAAAAACTGTTTTTT. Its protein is CASSRGGVNEKLFF. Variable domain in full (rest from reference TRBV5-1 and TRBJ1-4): KAGVTQTPRYLIKTRGQQVTLSCSPISGHRSVSWYQQTPGQGLQFLFEYFSETQRNKGNFPGRFSGRQFSNSRSEMNVSTLELGDSALYLCASSRGGVNEKLFFGSGTQLSVL.

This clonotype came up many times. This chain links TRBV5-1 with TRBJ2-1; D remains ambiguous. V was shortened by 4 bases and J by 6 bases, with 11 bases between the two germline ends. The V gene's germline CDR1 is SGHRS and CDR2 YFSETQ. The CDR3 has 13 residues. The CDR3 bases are TGCGCCAGCAGCCTGGAGATTCCCAATGAGCAGTTCTTC. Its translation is CASSLEIPNEQFF.

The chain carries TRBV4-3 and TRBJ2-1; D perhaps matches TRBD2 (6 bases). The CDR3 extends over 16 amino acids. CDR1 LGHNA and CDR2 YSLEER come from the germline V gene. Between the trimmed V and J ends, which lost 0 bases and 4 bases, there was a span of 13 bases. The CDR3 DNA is TGCGCCAGCAGCCAAGAGCTAGCGTCAGCTTACAATGAGCAGTTCTTC. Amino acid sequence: CASSQELASAYNEQFF.

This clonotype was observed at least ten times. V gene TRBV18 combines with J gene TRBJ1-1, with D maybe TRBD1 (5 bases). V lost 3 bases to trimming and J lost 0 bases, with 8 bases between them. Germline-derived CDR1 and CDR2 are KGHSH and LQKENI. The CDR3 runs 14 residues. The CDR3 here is CASSPTVLNTEAFF. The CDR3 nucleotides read TGTGCCAGCTCACCGACAGTTTTGAACACTGAAGCTTTCTTT.

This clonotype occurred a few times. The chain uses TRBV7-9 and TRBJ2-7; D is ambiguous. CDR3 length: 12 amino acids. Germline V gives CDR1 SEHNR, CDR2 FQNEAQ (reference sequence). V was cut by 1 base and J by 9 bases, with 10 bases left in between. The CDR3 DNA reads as TGTGCCAGCAGCTTAGGGCACGGATCGCAGTACTTC. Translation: CASSLGHGSQYF. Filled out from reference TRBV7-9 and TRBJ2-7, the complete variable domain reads DTGVSQNPRHKITKRGQNVTFRCDPISEHNRLYWYRQTLGQGPEFLTYFQNEAQLEKSRLLSDRFSAERPKGSFSTLEIQRTEQGDSAMYLCASSLGHGSQYFGPGTRLTVT.

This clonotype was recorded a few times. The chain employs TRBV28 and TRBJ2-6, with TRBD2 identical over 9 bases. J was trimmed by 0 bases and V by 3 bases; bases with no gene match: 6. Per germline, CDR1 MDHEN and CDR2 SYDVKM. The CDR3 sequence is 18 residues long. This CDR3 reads CASSFGGSGGSGANVLTF. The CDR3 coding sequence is TGTGCCAGCAGTTTCGGTGGTAGCGGGGGCTCTGGGGCCAACGTCCTGACTTTC.

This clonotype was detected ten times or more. For the CDR3, the DNA is TGTGCCAGCAGCCCTACGGGGGGCTCTCCCACCTCTGGGGCCAACGTCCTGACTTTC. Translation gives CASSPTGGSPTSGANVLTF. The chain couples TRBV21-1 to TRBJ2-6; the DNA was not compared with TRBD2, the D call given in the table. TRBV21-1 is noted as a pseudogene. This CDR3 is built from 19 residues.

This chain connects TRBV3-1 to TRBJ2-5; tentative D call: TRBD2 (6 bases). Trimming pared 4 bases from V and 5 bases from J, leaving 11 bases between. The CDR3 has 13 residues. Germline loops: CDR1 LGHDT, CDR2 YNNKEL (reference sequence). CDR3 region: CASSPGGPETQYF. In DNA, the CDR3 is TGTGCCAGCAGCCCAGGAGGGCCGGAGACCCAGTACTTC.

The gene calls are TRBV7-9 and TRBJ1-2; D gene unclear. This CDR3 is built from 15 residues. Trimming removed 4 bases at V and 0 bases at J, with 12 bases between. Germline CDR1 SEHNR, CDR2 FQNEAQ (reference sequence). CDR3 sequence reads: CASSSLTEANYGYTF. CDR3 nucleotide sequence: TGTGCCAGCAGCTCACTCACAGAGGCTAACTATGGCTACACCTTC.

The CDR3 DNA reads TGCAGCGTTGGTGTCTGGACTCAGTCCTACGAGCAGTACTTC. It is translated as CSVGVWTQSYEQYF. J is TRBJ2-7 and V is TRBV29-1, with D tentatively TRBD2 (5 bases). V gave up 4 bases and J gave up 1 base, with 14 bases separating them. Germline values: CDR1 SQVTM, CDR2 ANQGSEA. The CDR3 is made up of 14 amino acids.